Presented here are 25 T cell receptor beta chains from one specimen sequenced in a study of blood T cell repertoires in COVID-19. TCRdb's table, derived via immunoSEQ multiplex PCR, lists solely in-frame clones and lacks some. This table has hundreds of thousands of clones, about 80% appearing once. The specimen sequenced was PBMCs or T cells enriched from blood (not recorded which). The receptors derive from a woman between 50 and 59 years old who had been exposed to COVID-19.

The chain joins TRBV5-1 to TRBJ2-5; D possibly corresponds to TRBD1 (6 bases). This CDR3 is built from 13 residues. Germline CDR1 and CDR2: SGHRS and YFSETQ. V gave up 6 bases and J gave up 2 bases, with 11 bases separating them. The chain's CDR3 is CASMGAIQETQYF. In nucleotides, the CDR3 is TGCGCCAGCATGGGGGCAATACAAGAGACCCAGTACTTC.

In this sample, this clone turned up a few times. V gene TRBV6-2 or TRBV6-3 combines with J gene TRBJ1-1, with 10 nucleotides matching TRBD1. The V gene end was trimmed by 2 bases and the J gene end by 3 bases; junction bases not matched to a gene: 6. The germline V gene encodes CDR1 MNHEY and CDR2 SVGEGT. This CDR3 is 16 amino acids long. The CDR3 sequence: CASSYVTGGADTEAFF. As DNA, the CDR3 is TGTGCCAGCAGTTACGTGACAGGGGGCGCGGACACTGAAGCTTTCTTT.

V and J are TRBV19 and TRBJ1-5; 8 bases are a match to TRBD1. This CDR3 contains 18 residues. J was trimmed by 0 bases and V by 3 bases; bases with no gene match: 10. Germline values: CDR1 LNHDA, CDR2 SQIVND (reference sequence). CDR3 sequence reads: CASSISGQGQYSNQPQHF. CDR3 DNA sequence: TGTGCCAGTAGTATCTCCGGACAGGGACAATATAGCAATCAGCCCCAGCATTTT.

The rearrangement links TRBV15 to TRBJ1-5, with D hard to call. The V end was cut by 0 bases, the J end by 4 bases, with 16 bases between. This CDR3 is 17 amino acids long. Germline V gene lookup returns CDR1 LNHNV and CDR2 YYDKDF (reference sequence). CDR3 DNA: TGTGCCACCAGCAGAGATCCTGGACTCGGGTTGAATCAGCCCCAGCATTTT. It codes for CATSRDPGLGLNQPQHF. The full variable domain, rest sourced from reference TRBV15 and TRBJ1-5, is DAMVIQNPRYQVTQFGKPVTLSCSQTLNHNVMYWYQQKSSQAPKLLFHYYDKDFNNEADTPDNFQSRRPNTSFCFLDIRSPGLGDTAMYLCATSRDPGLGLNQPQHFGDGTRLSIL.

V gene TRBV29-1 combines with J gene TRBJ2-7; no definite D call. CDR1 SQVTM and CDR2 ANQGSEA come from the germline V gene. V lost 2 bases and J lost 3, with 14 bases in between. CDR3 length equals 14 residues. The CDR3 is CSVELQSARYEQYF. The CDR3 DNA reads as TGCAGCGTTGAACTTCAGTCCGCCCGCTACGAGCAGTACTTC.

Here the CDR3 DNA reads TGTGCCAGCAGTTTAAACGGGGTCGCGAACACTGAAGCTTTCTTT. Its translation: CASSLNGVANTEAFF. The J gene is TRBJ1-1, the V gene TRBV27; D not certain. The CDR3 is 15 residues long. V was cut by 2 bases and J by 1 base, with 11 bases left in between. Per the germline V gene, CDR1 is MNHEY and CDR2 is SMNVEV (reference sequence).

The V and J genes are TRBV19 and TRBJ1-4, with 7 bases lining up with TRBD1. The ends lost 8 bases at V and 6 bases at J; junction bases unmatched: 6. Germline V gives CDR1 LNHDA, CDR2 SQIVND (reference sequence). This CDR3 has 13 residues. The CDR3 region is CASFDREDEKLFF. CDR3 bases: TGTGCCAGTTTCGACAGGGAGGATGAAAAACTGTTTTTT.

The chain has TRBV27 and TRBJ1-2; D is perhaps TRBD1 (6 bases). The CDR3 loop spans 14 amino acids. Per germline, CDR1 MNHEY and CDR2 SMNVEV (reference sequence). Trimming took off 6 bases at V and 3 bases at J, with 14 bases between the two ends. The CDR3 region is CASRAAAGDYGYTF. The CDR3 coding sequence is TGTGCCAGCAGGGCGGCCGCAGGGGACTATGGCTACACCTTC.

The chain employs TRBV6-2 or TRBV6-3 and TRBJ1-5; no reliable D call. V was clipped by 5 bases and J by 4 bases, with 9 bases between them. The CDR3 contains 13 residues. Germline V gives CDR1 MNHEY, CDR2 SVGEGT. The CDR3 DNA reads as TGTGCCAGCAGTGGTCTCGAGAATCAGCCCCAGCATTTT. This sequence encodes CASSGLENQPQHF.

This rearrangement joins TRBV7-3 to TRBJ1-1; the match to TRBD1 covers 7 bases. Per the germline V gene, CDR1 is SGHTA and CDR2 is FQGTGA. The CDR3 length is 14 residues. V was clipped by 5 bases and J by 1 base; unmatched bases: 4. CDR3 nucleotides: TGTGCCAGCAGCCCCGGACAGGCGAACACTGAAGCTTTCTTT. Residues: CASSPGQANTEAFF.

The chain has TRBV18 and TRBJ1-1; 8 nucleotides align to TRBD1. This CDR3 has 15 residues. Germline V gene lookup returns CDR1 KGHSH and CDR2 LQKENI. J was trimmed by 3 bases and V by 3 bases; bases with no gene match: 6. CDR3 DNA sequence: TGTGCCAGCTCACCCTTGGACAGGGAGTACACTGAAGCTTTCTTT. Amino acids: CASSPLDREYTEAFF.

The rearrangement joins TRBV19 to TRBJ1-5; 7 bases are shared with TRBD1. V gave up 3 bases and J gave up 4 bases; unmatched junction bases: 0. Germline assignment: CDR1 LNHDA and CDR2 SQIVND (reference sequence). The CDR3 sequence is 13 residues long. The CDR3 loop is CASSIRGNQPQHF. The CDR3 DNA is TGTGCCAGTAGTATCAGGGGGAATCAGCCCCAGCATTTT.

CDR3 bases: TGTGCCAGCAGTTACGCGGTCAACACCATATATTTT. It is translated as CASSYAVNTIYF. This chain connects TRBV6-2 or TRBV6-3 to TRBJ1-3; no firm D call. V was cut by 2 bases and J by 7 bases, with 6 bases left in between. Germline V lookup: CDR1 MNHEY, CDR2 SVGEGT. CDR3 length equals 12 residues.

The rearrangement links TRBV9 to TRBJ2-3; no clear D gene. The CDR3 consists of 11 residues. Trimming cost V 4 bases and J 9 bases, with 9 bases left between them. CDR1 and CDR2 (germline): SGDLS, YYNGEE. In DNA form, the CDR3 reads TGTGCCAGCAGCCGAGAGAACACGCAGTATTTT. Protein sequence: CASSRENTQYF.

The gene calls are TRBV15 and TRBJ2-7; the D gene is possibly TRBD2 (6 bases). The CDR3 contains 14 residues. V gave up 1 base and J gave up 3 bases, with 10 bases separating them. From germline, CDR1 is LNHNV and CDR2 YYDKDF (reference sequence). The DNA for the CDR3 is TGTGCCACCAGCAGAGGGAGGGACTTCTACGAGCAGTACTTC. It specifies CATSRGRDFYEQYF. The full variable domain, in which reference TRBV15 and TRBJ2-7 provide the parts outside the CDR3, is DAMVIQNPRYQVTQFGKPVTLSCSQTLNHNVMYWYQQKSSQAPKLLFHYYDKDFNNEADTPDNFQSRRPNTSFCFLDIRSPGLGDTAMYLCATSRGRDFYEQYFGPGTRLTVT.

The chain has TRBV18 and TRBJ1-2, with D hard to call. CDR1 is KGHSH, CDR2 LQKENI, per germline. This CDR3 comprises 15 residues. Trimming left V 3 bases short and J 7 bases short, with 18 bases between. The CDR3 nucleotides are TGTGCCAGCTCACCCGAAGCTAACGGAGGACTTGGCTACACCTTC. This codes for CASSPEANGGLGYTF.

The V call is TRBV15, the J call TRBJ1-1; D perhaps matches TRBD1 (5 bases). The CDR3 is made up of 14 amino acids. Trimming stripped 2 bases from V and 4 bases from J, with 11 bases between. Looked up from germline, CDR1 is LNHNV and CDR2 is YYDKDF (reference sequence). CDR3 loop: CATSRQGQGTEAFF. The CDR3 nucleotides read TGTGCCACCAGCAGACAGGGTCAGGGCACTGAAGCTTTCTTT. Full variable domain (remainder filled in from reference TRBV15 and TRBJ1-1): DAMVIQNPRYQVTQFGKPVTLSCSQTLNHNVMYWYQQKSSQAPKLLFHYYDKDFNNEADTPDNFQSRRPNTSFCFLDIRSPGLGDTAMYLCATSRQGQGTEAFFGQGTRLTVV.

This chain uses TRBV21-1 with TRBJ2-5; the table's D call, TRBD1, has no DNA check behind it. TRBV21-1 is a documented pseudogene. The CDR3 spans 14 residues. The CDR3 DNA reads TGTGCCAGGTCGGGACAGGGGTTAGGAGAGACCCAGTACTTC. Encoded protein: CARSGQGLGETQYF.

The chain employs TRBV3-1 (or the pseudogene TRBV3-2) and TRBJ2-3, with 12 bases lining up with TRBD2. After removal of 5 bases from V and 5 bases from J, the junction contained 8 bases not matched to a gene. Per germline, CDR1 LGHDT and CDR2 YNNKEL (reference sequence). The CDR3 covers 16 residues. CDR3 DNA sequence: TGTGCCAGCAGCGGAGGACTAGCGGGGTTCAGAGATACGCAGTATTTT. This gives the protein CASSGGLAGFRDTQYF.

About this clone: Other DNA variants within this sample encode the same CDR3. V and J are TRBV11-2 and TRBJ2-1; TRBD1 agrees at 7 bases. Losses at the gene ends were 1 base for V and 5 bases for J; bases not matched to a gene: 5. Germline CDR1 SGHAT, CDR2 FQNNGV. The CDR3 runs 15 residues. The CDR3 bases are TGTGCCAGCAGCTTAGGGGCAGGGGGTAACAATGAGCAGTTCTTC. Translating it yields CASSLGAGGNNEQFF.

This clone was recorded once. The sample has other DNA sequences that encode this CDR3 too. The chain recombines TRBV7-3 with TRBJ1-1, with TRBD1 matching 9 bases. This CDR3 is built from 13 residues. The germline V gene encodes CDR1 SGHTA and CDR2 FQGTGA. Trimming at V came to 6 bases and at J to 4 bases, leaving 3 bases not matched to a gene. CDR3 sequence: CASSLTGGTEAFF. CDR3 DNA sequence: TGTGCCAGCAGTCTGACAGGGGGCACTGAAGCTTTCTTT. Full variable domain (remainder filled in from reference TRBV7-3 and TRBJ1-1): GAGVSQTPSNKVTEKGKYVELRCDPISGHTALYWYRQSLGQGPEFLIYFQGTGAADDSGLPNDRFFAVRPEGSVSTLKIQRTERGDSAVYLCASSLTGGTEAFFGQGTRLTVV.

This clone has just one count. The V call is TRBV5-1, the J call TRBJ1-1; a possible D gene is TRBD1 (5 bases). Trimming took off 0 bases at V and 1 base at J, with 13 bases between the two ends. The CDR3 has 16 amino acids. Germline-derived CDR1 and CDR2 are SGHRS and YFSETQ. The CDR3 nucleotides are TGCGCCAGCAGCTTGGGCTCGGGACTCAAGAACACTGAAGCTTTCTTT. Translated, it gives CASSLGSGLKNTEAFF.

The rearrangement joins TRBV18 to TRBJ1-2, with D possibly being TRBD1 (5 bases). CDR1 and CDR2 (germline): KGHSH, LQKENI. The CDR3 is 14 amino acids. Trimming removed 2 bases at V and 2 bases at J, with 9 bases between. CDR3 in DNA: TGTGCCAGCTCACCAGATCGACAGAACTATGGCTACACCTTC. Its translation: CASSPDRQNYGYTF.

This CDR3 is CASSLGQAGDEQYF. The CDR3 coding sequence is TGTGCCAGCAGCTTAGGCCAGGCAGGGGACGAGCAGTACTTC. The rearrangement joins TRBV7-9 to TRBJ2-7, with D perhaps matching TRBD1 (6 bases). The CDR3 spans 14 residues. V lost 1 base and J 5 bases, leaving 12 bases between the germline ends. CDR1 is SEHNR and CDR2 is FQNEAQ in the germline V gene (reference sequence).

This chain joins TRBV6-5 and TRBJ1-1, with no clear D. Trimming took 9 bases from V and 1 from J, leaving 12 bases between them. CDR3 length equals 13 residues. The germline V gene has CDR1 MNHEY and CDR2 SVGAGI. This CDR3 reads CASGAGRNTEAFF. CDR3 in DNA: TGTGCCAGTGGTGCGGGCAGGAACACTGAAGCTTTCTTT.